This entry describes one T cell receptor beta chain. Followed over time, Seattle patients had been enrolled while infection was active. The sample is drawn from a study of blood T cell repertoires in COVID-19. Study background: Spain, Italy and the United States supplied samples that represented acute and convalescent COVID-19.

The CDR3 has 15 amino acids. Losses at the gene ends were 2 bases for V and 5 bases for J; bases not matched to a gene: 5. Germline CDR1 MGHRA, CDR2 YSYEKL. Source study methods: How many nucleated cells were present was estimated from reference gene primer amplification. Profiled with immunoSEQ multiplex PCR; TCRdb holds only in-frame clones, not every one. The V and J calls and clone size come from that table; D and trimming were worked out from the DNA. The table lists tens of thousands of clones, approximately 80% of them singletons. The sequence was collected from a woman older than 75 with COVID-19, enrolled during active disease. What was sequenced was peripheral blood. The chain joins TRBV4-1 to TRBJ2-5, with TRBD1 matching over 10 bases. The chain's CDR3 is CASSQLRDRGETQYF. The DNA of the CDR3 is TGCGCCAGCAGCCAACTCCGGGACAGGGGCGAGACCCAGTACTTC.